This TCR beta chain appears in the sequencing data of a study of human T cells and chemical hapten exposure. Study-wide context: Small differences in pooled library volume mainly drove the variation in TCR yields per sample.

Study-level results: The number of TCRs over 1 in 1000 frequency stayed unchanged after DPC.

The CDR3 runs 14 residues. V was shortened by 4 bases and J by 2 bases, with 10 bases between the two germline ends. CDR1 and CDR2 (germline): SGHRS, YFSETQ. The sample holds many counts of this clonotype. Its antigen remains unknown. Documented time point: patch test 1, 2 weeks after DPC sensitization. Treatment of the sample: therapeutic diphenylcyclopropenone sensitization with weekly scalp DPC. Patients had alopecia, were aged 18 to 70, and were not pregnant. Study processing details: Sample TCR counts, which ranged from roughly 20,000 to 690,600, had a median of roughly 100,000. TCRdb re-called the RACE reads through MiXCR, storing one row per CDR3 protein. The V and J calls were not made by the authors but by TCRdb's processing. The data show about 49,000 distinct CDR3 sequences, 8% to 9.5% seen once.

The V and J genes are TRBV5-1 and TRBJ1-5; D gene ambiguous. The TCR was taken from a woman in her forties or fifties with alopecia areata. Some clones in this sample may be carry-over from other donors' samples. The material sequenced was whole blood, taken in connection with sensitization to the hapten diphenylcyclopropenone (DPC). This CDR3 is CASSTDGGNQPQHF. CDR3 DNA: TGCGCCAGCAGCACGGACGGGGGCAATCAGCCCCAGCATTTT.